The rows below give T cell receptor beta chains drawn from one sample of a study of T cell changes during pregnancy in multiple sclerosis. Method: immunoSEQ multiplex PCR; TCRdb's copy keeps in-frame clones and lacks some. The data contain approximately 100,000 clones, more than 85% of them singletons. The starting material was peripheral blood, obtained in the second trimester of pregnancy. These receptors originate from a female donor with multiple sclerosis, enrolled in a pregnancy study. CDR3s include the opening cysteine and the closing phenylalanine or tryptophan. The D gene is left open where the match is weak. Rows may omit the clone size; those that give it use once, few, many or a size class.

J | V | D | size | CDR3 | DNA
TRBJ2-3 | TRBV15 | . | . | CATSREVAEPTDTQYF | TGTGCCACCAGCAGAGAGGTAGCGGAACCCACAGATACGCAGTATTTT
TRBJ2-3 | TRBV6-5 | TRBD2 | . | CASSLGTSRTDTQYF | TGTGCCAGCAGTCTCGGGACTAGCCGCACAGATACGCAGTATTTT
TRBJ1-4 | TRBV5-6 | . | . | CASSPGILNEKLFF | TGTGCCAGCAGCCCCGGGATACTCAATGAAAAACTGTTTTTT
TRBJ2-1 | TRBV19 | TRBD2 | . | CASTLLAGGSYEQFF | TGTGCCAGTACCTTACTAGCGGGAGGTTCCTATGAGCAGTTCTTC
TRBJ2-3 | TRBV7-2 | TRBD2 | once | CASSLRATSGSADTQYF | TGTGCCAGCAGCCTTAGGGCGACTAGCGGGAGTGCAGATACGCAGTATTTT
TRBJ2-2 | TRBV7-8 | TRBD1 | . | CASSLVGWDSQTGELFF | TGTGCCAGCAGCTTAGTGGGTTGGGACAGTCAGACCGGGGAGCTGTTTTTT
TRBJ2-3 | TRBV27 | . | . | CASIPPTGGNGLAETETTDTQYF | TGTGCCAGCATTCCCCCGACAGGGGGGAACGGACTAGCGGAAACTGAAACGACAGATACGCAGTATTTT
TRBJ2-7 | TRBV7-2 | TRBD2 | . | CASSLEPGRGSYEQYF | TGTGCCAGCAGCTTAGAGCCCGGGAGGGGCTCCTACGAGCAGTACTTC
TRBJ2-7 | TRBV11-2 | . | . | CASGYRLSYEQYF | TGTGCCAGCGGATACAGGCTCTCCTACGAGCAGTACTTC
TRBJ2-7 | TRBV19 | TRBD1 | . | CASSRTGVSYEQYF | TGTGCCAGTAGTCGGACAGGGGTCTCCTACGAGCAGTACTTC
TRBJ2-2 | TRBV6-6 | . | . | CASTMDKNTGELFF | TGTGCCAGCACTATGGACAAGAACACCGGGGAGCTGTTTTTT
TRBJ2-5 | TRBV9 | TRBD2 | . | CASSNGLAGGLETQYF | TGTGCCAGCAGCAACGGACTAGCGGGAGGTCTAGAGACCCAGTACTTC
TRBJ2-5 | TRBV28 | TRBD1 | . | CASTPRTGVQETQYF | TGTGCCAGCACCCCCCGGACAGGGGTACAAGAGACCCAGTACTTC
TRBJ1-5 | TRBV18 | . | . | CASSSKDSAAGQPQHF | TGTGCCAGCTCATCAAAGGACAGCGCCGCCGGGCAGCCCCAGCATTTT
TRBJ2-2 | TRBV2 | TRBD2 | . | CASSVTSGRTAGELFF | TGTGCCAGCAGTGTTACTAGCGGGAGGACCGCCGGGGAGCTGTTTTTT
TRBJ2-1 | TRBV7-9 | TRBD2 | once | CASERDLDEQFF | TGTGCCAGCGAGCGGGATCTCGATGAGCAGTTCTTC
TRBJ2-1 | TRBV28 | . | . | CASEGVHSYNEQFF | TGTGCCAGCGAGGGGGTTCACTCCTACAATGAGCAGTTCTTC
TRBJ2-5 | TRBV5-4 | TRBD2 | once | CASRGGLAGGGETQYF | TGTGCCAGCAGGGGGGGACTAGCGGGAGGTGGAGAGACCCAGTACTTC
TRBJ2-3 | TRBV27 | TRBD2 | . | CASSFLAGGRDTQYF | TGTGCCAGCAGTTTTCTAGCGGGAGGCCGGGATACGCAGTATTTT
TRBJ1-5 | TRBV28 | . | . | CASSLAGSNQPQHF | TGTGCCAGCAGTTTAGCGGGGAGCAATCAGCCCCAGCATTTT
TRBJ2-1 | TRBV29-1 | TRBD1 | once | CSVRGGTGNTYNEQFF | TGCAGCGTCCGAGGCGGGACAGGGAATACATACAATGAGCAGTTCTTC
TRBJ2-1 | TRBV19 | . | . | CATNNGLAGGEQFF | TGTGCCACCAACAATGGGCTAGCCGGAGGGGAGCAGTTCTTC
TRBJ1-2 | TRBV19 | . | . | CASSIVLELNYGYTF | TGTGCCAGTAGTATTGTACTGGAGCTCAACTATGGCTACACCTTC
TRBJ2-2 | TRBV27 | . | . | CASSFLLSDTGELFF | TGTGCCAGCAGTTTTTTACTGTCGGACACCGGGGAGCTGTTTTTT